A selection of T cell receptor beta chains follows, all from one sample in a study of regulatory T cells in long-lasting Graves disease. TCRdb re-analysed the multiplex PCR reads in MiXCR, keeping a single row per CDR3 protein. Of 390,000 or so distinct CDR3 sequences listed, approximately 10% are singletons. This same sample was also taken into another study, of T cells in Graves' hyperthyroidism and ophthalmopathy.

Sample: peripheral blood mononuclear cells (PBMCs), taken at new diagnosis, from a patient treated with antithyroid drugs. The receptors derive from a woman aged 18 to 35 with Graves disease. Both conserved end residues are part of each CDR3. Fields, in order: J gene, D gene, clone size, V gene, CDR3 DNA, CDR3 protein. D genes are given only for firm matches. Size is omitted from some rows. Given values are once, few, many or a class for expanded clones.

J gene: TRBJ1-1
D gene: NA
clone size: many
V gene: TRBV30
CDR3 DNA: TGTGCCTGGTGGGGGGGGGTAGAAGCTTTCTTT
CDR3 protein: CAWWGGVEAFF

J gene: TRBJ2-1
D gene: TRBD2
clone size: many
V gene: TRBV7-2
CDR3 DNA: TGTGCCAGCAGCTTAGATAGCGGGATAGCAAACAATGAGCAGTTCTTC
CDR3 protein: CASSLDSGIANNEQFF

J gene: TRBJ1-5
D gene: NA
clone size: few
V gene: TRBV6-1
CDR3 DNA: TGTGCCAGCAGCGCCTTTTTGGTGGGGTCAGTACAGCCCCAGCATTTT
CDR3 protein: CASSAFLVGSVQPQHF

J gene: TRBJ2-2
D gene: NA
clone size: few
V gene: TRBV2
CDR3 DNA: TGTGCCAGCGTCGGGGGGCCCTACACCGGGGAGCTGCTTTTT
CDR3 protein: CASVGGPYTGELLF

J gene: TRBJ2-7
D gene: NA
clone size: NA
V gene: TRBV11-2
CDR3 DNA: TGTGCCAGCAGCTACCTCTCCCGCGAGCAGTACTTC
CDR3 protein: CASSYLSREQYF

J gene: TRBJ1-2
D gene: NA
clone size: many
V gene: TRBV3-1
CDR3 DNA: TGTGCCAGCAGCCCGATTGGACTCACGGGCTACACCTTC
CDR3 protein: CASSPIGLTGYTF

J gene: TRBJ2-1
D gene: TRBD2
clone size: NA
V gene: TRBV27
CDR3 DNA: TGTGCCAGCAGTCCCAGACTAGCGGGGGCCCCCTACAATGAGCAGTTCTTC
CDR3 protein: CASSPRLAGAPYNEQFF

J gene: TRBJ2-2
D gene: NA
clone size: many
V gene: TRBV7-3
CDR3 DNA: TGTGCCAGCAGCGAAACAGGGATAGGGGAGCTGTTTTTT
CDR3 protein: CASSETGIGELFF

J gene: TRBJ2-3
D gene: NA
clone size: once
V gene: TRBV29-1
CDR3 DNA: TGCAGCGTTGAACACATCACAGATACGCAGTATTTT
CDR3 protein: CSVEHITDTQYF

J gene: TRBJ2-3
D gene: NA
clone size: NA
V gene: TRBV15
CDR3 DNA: TGTGCCACCAGCAGAGATTCGGGTGCTAGCCGGTATGATAGCACAGATACGCAGTATTTT
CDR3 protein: CATSRDSGASRYDSTDTQYF

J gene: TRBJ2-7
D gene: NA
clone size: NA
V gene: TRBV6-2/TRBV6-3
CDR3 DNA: TGTGCCACCCGACTACGATCCCCGGGCCTCTACGAGCAGTACTTC
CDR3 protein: CATRLRSPGLYEQYF

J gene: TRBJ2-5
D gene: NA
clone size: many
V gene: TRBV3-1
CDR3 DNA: TGTGCCAGCAGCCAAGGGCCAGTAGGCGAAGAGACCCAGTACTTC
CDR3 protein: CASSQGPVGEETQYF

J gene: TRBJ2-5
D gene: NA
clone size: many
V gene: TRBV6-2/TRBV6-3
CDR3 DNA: TGTGCCAGCAGTTACACTCAAGAGACCCAGTACTTC
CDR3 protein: CASSYTQETQYF

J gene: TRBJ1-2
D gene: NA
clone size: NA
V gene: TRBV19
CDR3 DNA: TGTGCCAGTAGACGGGTTTTTTCTGGCTACACCTTC
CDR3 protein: CASRRVFSGYTF

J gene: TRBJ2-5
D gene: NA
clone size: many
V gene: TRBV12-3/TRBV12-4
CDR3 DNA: TGTGCCAGCACCCAGTTTGACTGGCGGGGAGAGACCCAGTACTTC
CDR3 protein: CASTQFDWRGETQYF

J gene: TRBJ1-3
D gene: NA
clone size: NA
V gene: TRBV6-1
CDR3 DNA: TGTGCCAGCAGCGCTCCCGGGACACCTGGAAACACCATATATTTT
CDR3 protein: CASSAPGTPGNTIYF

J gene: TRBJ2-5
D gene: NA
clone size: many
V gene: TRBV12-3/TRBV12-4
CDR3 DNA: TGTGCCAGCAGTTGGCGGAGGGAGACCCAGTACTTC
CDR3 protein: CASSWRRETQYF

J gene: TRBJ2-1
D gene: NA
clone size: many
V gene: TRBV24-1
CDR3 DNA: TGTGCCACCAGTGATGTATGGGACAATGAGCAGTTCTTC
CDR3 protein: CATSDVWDNEQFF

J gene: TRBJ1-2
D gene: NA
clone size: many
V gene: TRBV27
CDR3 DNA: TGTGCCAGCAGTTTATTATGGTCGGGGGATAGAGGAGGCTACACCTTC
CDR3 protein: CASSLLWSGDRGGYTF

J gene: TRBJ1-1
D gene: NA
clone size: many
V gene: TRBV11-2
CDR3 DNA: TGTGCCAGCAGCCCTAATGGTTGGCAGCTAAGTGGTGGGACTGAAGCTTTCTTT
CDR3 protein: CASSPNGWQLSGGTEAFF

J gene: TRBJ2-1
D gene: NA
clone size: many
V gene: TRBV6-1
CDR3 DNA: TGTGCCAGCTCTAAAGCGCGAGGGGGCAATGAGCAGTTCTTC
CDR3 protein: CASSKARGGNEQFF

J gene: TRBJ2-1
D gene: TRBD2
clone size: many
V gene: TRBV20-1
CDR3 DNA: TGCAGTGGGACGCAGCGGGGCTCCTACAATGAGCAGTTCTTC
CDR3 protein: CSGTQRGSYNEQFF

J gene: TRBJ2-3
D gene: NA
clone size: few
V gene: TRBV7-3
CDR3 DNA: TGTGCCAGCAGCTTAACGTTCGTGGGTAGCACCCGCACAGATACGCAGTATTTT
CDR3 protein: CASSLTFVGSTRTDTQYF

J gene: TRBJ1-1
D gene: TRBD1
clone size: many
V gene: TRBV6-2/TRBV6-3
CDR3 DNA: TGTGCCAGCAGTGCGGGACAGGGGAGGGTCAACACTGAAGCTTTCTTT
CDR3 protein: CASSAGQGRVNTEAFF

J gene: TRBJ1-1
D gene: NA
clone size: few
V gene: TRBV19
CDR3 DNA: TGTGCCAGTAGTATAGCACAGACGAACACTGAAGCTTTCTTT
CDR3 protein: CASSIAQTNTEAFF

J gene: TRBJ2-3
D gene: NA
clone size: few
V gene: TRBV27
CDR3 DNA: TGTGCCAGCAGTTGGGACACTGTCACAGATACGCAGTATTTT
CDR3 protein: CASSWDTVTDTQYF

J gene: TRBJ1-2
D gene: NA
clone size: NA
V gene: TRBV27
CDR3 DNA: TGTGCCAACAGTTCATTGACAGCTTCACCATTCAACTATGGCTACACCTTC
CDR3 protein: CANSSLTASPFNYGYTF